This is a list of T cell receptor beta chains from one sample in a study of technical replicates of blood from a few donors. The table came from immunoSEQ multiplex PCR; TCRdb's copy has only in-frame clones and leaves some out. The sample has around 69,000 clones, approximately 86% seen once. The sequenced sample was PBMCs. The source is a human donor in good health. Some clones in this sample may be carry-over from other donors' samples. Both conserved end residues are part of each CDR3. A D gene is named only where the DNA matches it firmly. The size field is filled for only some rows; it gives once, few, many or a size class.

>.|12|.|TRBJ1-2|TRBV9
TGTGCCAGCAGCGTAGGAGTCTGGGGCTACACCTTC
CASSVGVWGYTF
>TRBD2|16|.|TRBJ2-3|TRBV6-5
TGTGCCAGCAGTTCTCGGCTAGCGGGAGGCCCAGATACGCAGTATTTT
CASSSRLAGGPDTQYF
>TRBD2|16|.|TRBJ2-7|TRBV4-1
TGCGCCAGCAGCCAATCTAGCGGGGATTCTACCTACGAGCAGTACTTC
CASSQSSGDSTYEQYF
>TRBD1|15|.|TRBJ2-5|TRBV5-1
TGCGCCAGCAGCTCGGGACAGTGGGGTGGAGAGACCCAGTACTTC
CASSSGQWGGETQYF
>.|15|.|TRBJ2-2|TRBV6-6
TGTGCCAGCACCCTAGCTTTGGTGAACACCGGGGAGCTGTTTTTT
CASTLALVNTGELFF
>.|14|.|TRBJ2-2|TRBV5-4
TGTGCCAGCAGCACTGAGCGAGACCGCGGGGAGCTGTTTTTT
CASSTERDRGELFF
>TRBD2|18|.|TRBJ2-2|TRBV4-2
TGTGCCAGCAGCCCCCTCACTAGCGGGGGGGCCTGGTCCGGGGAGCTGTTTTTT
CASSPLTSGGAWSGELFF
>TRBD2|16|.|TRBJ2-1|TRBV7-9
TGTGCCAGCAGCCCCATCGGGCGGGGGGGCTACAATGAGCAGTTCTTC
CASSPIGRGGYNEQFF
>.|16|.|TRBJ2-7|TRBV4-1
TGCGCCAGCAGCCAAGGTGTGCAGGCCCTCTCCTACGAGCAGTACTTC
CASSQGVQALSYEQYF
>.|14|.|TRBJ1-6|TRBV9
TGTGCCAGCAGCGTAGCGGGGAATGAATCACCCCTCCACTTT
CASSVAGNESPLHF
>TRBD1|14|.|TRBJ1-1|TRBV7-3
TGTGCCAGCAGCCGACAGGGGGCTGGCACTGAAGCTTTCTTT
CASSRQGAGTEAFF
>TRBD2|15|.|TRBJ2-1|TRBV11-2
TGTGCCAGCAGACCAATAGCGGGAGCTTACAATGAGCAGTTCTTC
CASRPIAGAYNEQFF
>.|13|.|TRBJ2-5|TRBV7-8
TGTGCCAGCACGCTAGGGGCCCAAGAGACCCAGTACTTC
CASTLGAQETQYF
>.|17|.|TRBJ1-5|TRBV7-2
TGTGCCAGCAGCTTAGTTTTCTCGGGGTCCGGCAATCAGCCCCAGCATTTT
CASSLVFSGSGNQPQHF
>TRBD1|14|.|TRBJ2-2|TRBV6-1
TGTGCCAGCAGGGAGACAGGGTCGGGCGGGGAGCTGTTTTTT
CASRETGSGGELFF
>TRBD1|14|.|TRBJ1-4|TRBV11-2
TGTGCCAGCAGCTTGGACAGGGTCCATGAAAAACTGTTTTTT
CASSLDRVHEKLFF
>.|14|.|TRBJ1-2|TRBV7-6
TGTGCCAGCAGCTTAAGTCGGGGGGGACATGGCTACACCTTC
CASSLSRGGHGYTF
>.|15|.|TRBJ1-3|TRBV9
TGTGCCAGCAGCTCCGAGGTTACCGGTGGAAACACCATATATTTT
CASSSEVTGGNTIYF
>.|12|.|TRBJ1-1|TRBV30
TGTGCCTGGATCAGGGTGAACACTGAAGCTTTCTTT
CAWIRVNTEAFF
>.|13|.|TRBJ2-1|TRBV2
TGTGCCAGCACCTTACAGGCCGTCGATGAGCAGTTCTTC
CASTLQAVDEQFF
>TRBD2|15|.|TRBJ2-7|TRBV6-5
TGTGCCAGCAGTTACGGGGCTAGCGGGACCTACGAGCAGTACTTC
CASSYGASGTYEQYF
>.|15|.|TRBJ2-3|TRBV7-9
TGTGCCAGCAGCCCAAGACTAGATGAGACAGATACGCAGTATTTT
CASSPRLDETDTQYF
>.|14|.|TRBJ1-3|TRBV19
TGTGCCAGTAGTAACGACTATTCTGGAAACACCATATATTTT
CASSNDYSGNTIYF
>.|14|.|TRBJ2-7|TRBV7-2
TGTGCCAGCAGCTTAGGACAAGGAACCTACGAGCAGTACTTC
CASSLGQGTYEQYF
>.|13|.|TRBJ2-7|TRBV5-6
TGTGCCAGCAGCTTGACAGGGTTGAGTGAGCAGTACTTC
CASSLTGLSEQYF
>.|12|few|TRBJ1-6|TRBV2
TGTGCCGGCCGCGGGGAGGCTTCACCCCTCCACTTT
CAGRGEASPLHF
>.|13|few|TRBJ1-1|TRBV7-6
TGTGCCAGCCGGTGGGGGGAAGCAACTGAAGCTTTCTTT
CASRWGEATEAFF
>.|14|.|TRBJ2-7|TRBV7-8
TGTGCCAGCAGCTTAATTAGCGGAGCCTACGAGCAGTACTTC
CASSLISGAYEQYF
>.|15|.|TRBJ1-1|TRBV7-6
TGTGCCAGCAGCCCTGGACAGTATCTGAACACTGAAGCTTTCTTT
CASSPGQYLNTEAFF
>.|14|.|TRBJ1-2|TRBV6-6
TGTGCCAGCAGTTACAGAGGACCAGGGAATGGCTACACCTTC
CASSYRGPGNGYTF
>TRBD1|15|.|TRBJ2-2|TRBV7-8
TGTGCCAGCAGCCCTCGACAGGGGGGGACCGGGGAGCTGTTTTTT
CASSPRQGGTGELFF
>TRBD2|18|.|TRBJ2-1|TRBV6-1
TGTGCCAGCAGTGGTTATGCGGGAGCTATAGTTTCCTACAATGAGCAGTTCTTC
CASSGYAGAIVSYNEQFF
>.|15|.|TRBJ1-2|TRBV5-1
TGCGCCAGCAAACTTGTTTTGAATAGAGGAGATGGCTACACCTTC
CASKLVLNRGDGYTF
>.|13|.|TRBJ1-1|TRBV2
TGTGCCAGCACGGACGCCTGGAGGACTGAAGCTTTCTTT
CASTDAWRTEAFF
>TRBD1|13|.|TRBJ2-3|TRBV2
TGTGCCAGCAGCGGATCGGGACAGCCGGTGCCGTATTTT
CASSGSGQPVPYF
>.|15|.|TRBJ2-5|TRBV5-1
TGCGCCAGCAGCTTGAATCCAGCGGGTCAAGAGACCCAGTACTTC
CASSLNPAGQETQYF
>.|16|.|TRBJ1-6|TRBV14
TGTGCCAGCAGCCAAGATATAAACAGTCATAATTCACCCCTCCACTTT
CASSQDINSHNSPLHF
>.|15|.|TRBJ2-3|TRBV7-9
TGTGCCAGCAGCTTAGTAAGACAGATCACAGATACGCAGTATTTT
CASSLVRQITDTQYF
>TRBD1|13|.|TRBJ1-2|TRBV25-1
TGTGCCAGCAGGGCGGACAGGGTGTATGGCTACACCTTC
CASRADRVYGYTF
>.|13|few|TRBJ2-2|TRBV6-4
TGTGCCAGCAGTGACTATATCACCGGGGAGCTGTTTTTT
CASSDYITGELFF
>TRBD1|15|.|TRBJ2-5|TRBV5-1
TGCGCCAGCAGCTTGGCGGACAGGGAAGAGGAGACCCAGTACTTC
CASSLADREEETQYF
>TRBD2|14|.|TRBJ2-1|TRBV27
TGTGCCAGCAGTCCATATGGGCGGGAGAATGAGCAGTTCTTC
CASSPYGRENEQFF
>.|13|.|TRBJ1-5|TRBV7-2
TGTGCCAGCAGCTCTGAGGACGGGAGTGCTCAGCATTTT
CASSSEDGSAQHF
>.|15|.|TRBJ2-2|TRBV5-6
TGTGCCAGCAGCTTGTACAGAGCTCGCACCGGGGAGCTGTTTTTT
CASSLYRARTGELFF
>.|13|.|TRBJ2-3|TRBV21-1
TGTGCCAGCCTGACTAGCGGCACAGATACGCAGTATTTT
CASLTSGTDTQYF
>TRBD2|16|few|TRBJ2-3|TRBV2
TGTGCCAGCAAACCGAGGGGCGGGAGGGGGACAGATACGCAGTATTTT
CASKPRGGRGTDTQYF
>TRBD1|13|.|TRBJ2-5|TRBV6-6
TGTGCCAGCTCGTGGGACAGTCAAGAGACCCAGTACTTC
CASSWDSQETQYF
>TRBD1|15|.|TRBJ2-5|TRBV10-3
TGTGCCATCAGTGGGAGGACAGGGGATACGGAGACCCAGTACTTC
CAISGRTGDTETQYF
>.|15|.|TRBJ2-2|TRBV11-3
TGTGCCAGCAGCTTAGTCGGGGTGGCCACCGGGGAGCTGTTTTTT
CASSLVGVATGELFF
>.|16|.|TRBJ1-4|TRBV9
TGTGCCAGCAGCAACGGACAGCTAGCAACTAATGAAAAACTGTTTTTT
CASSNGQLATNEKLFF
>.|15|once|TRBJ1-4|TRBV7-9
TGTGCCAGCAGCTTGCTGGATAGCCGAGGGGAAAAACTGTTTTTT
CASSLLDSRGEKLFF
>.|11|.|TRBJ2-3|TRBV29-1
TGCAGCGTTGCCCGACAGGATACGCAGTATTTT
CSVARQDTQYF
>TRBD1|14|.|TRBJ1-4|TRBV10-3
TGTGCCATTAGGGACAGGGGAGAAGGTGAAAAACTGTTTTTT
CAIRDRGEGEKLFF
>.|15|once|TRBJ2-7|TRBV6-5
TGTGCCAGCAGTTACGGCGGGACCGGCCTCGGCGAGCAGTACTTC
CASSYGGTGLGEQYF
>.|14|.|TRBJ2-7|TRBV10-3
TGTGCCATCACCCAGGGCAGGGGGGCCTACGAGCAGTACTTC
CAITQGRGAYEQYF